This T cell receptor (beta chain) was sequenced during a study of cytomegalovirus exposure and HLA in healthy donors. V was shortened by 0 bases and J by 4 bases, with 14 bases between the two germline ends. The CDR3 runs to 16 residues. Germline CDR1 SGDLS, CDR2 YYNGEE. Profiled with immunoSEQ multiplex PCR; TCRdb holds only in-frame clones, not every one. The sample records approximately 80,000 clones, roughly 93% being singletons. The genes are TRBV9 and TRBJ1-3; D might be TRBD1 (6 bases). The TCR sequence derives from a woman younger than 45 in good health and CMV-seronegative. Input material: PBMCs. The CDR3 sequence: CASSVAWQGTGNTIYF. The CDR3 region has the DNA TGTGCCAGCAGCGTAGCTTGGCAGGGGACAGGAAACACCATATATTTT.